This T cell receptor (beta chain) appears in the sequencing data of a study of response to subunit inactivated influenza vaccine (dated by TCRdb to the late 2010s). For the study in its entirety: Deep quantitative profiling of the T cell receptor repertoire was used in the study to follow responses to a trivalent subunit inactivated influenza vaccine.

The CDR3 contains 14 residues, cysteine and phenylalanine counted. Of all the DNA, just the CDR3 is kept, 42 bases in frame from base 1. Trimming leaves V shorter by 6 bases and J shorter by 1 base, with the junction holding 3 bases beyond the gene matches. CDR1 MNHEY and CDR2 SVGEGT are derived from the germline V gene. What the authors observed across the whole study: It was suggested by the authors that each seasonal influenza vaccination may recruit only a limited number of new T cells.

Library preparation employed RT-PCR. Instrument on record: Illumina HiSeq 2500. TCRdb ran its own pipeline on the public reads, namely fastp trimming at Q25 and MiXCR clone calling, and kept in-frame beta chains. Duplicate CDR3 protein sequences are folded into a single record with the most common DNA and genes. The sample table shows roughly 620,000 distinct CDR3 sequences, and approximately 10% are seen once. The top ten hold 9.5% to 11% of the sample. As for this clonotype: No antigen is known for it. No much larger clonotype is one base removed from it; base qualities were not supplied.

These data are also associated with another study on T cells expressing NK-cell markers. The second study also describes: TCR beta cDNA libraries were made by 5'RACE template switching that added a universal primer site and unique molecular identifiers. In sorted CD3+CD56+NKG2C+, CD3+CD56+NKG2C- and CD3+CD56-NKG2C+ T-cell subsets from eight or nine donors, TCR beta-chain repertoires were profiled. Among the eight sequenced donors, seven were HCMV-seropositive and one was HCMV-seronegative. In several experiments an anti-gammadeltaTCR antibody was added to restrict sorting to alphabetaTCR-expressing T cells. In 5 to 7 donors, the dominant CD3+CD56+NKG2C+ clonotypes were found to rank among the top 10 CD8+ clonotypes and to make up about 1.0-7.5% of CD8+ T cells. Those dominant clonotypes were again the most abundant among CD3+CD56-NKG2C+ cells in several donors, at about 25-60.1%. It remained unclear whether the expanded NKG2C-expressing T cell clones were specific for HCMV antigens. The study sequenced eight donors, all healthy volunteers chosen at random: three men and five women. A commercial ELISA kit detecting HCMV-specific IgG in serum was used to determine HCMV serostatus. Peripheral blood mononuclear cells were isolated from blood by Ficoll density gradient centrifugation. For roughly 6 donors, bulk peripheral blood T-cell repertoires were additionally sequenced from unsorted PBMC. Synthesis of cDNA was primed from the TCR beta constant segment and was followed by two consecutive PCR amplification steps. The libraries were sequenced on Illumina HiSeq 2000/2500, MiSeq or NextSeq, producing 2 x 150 bp reads. Reads were demultiplexed and grouped by UMI with MIGEC, and clonotypes were assembled and quantified with MiTCR. To exclude erroneous sequences, any TCR cDNA sequence not supported by at least two reads was discarded. Downstream repertoire analysis used the tcR package, and clonotypes were matched across fractions by CDR3 nucleotide sequence plus V segment. Antigen specificity was annotated against VDJdb with VDJmatch, allowing one amino acid substitution in CDR3.

The receptor's source is a man aged 50 or older who received an inactivated influenza vaccine. Donor details come from another sample of the same person, matched by shared clones. This sequence uses TRBV6-2 or TRBV6-3 and TRBJ1-1, and 9 bases in between align with TRBD1. Sequenced material: PBMCs from blood, taken on the day of vaccination. The CDR3 sequence is CASSGDRANTEAFF. The DNA sequence is TGTGCCAGCAGCGGGGACAGGGCGAACACTGAAGCTTTCTTT.